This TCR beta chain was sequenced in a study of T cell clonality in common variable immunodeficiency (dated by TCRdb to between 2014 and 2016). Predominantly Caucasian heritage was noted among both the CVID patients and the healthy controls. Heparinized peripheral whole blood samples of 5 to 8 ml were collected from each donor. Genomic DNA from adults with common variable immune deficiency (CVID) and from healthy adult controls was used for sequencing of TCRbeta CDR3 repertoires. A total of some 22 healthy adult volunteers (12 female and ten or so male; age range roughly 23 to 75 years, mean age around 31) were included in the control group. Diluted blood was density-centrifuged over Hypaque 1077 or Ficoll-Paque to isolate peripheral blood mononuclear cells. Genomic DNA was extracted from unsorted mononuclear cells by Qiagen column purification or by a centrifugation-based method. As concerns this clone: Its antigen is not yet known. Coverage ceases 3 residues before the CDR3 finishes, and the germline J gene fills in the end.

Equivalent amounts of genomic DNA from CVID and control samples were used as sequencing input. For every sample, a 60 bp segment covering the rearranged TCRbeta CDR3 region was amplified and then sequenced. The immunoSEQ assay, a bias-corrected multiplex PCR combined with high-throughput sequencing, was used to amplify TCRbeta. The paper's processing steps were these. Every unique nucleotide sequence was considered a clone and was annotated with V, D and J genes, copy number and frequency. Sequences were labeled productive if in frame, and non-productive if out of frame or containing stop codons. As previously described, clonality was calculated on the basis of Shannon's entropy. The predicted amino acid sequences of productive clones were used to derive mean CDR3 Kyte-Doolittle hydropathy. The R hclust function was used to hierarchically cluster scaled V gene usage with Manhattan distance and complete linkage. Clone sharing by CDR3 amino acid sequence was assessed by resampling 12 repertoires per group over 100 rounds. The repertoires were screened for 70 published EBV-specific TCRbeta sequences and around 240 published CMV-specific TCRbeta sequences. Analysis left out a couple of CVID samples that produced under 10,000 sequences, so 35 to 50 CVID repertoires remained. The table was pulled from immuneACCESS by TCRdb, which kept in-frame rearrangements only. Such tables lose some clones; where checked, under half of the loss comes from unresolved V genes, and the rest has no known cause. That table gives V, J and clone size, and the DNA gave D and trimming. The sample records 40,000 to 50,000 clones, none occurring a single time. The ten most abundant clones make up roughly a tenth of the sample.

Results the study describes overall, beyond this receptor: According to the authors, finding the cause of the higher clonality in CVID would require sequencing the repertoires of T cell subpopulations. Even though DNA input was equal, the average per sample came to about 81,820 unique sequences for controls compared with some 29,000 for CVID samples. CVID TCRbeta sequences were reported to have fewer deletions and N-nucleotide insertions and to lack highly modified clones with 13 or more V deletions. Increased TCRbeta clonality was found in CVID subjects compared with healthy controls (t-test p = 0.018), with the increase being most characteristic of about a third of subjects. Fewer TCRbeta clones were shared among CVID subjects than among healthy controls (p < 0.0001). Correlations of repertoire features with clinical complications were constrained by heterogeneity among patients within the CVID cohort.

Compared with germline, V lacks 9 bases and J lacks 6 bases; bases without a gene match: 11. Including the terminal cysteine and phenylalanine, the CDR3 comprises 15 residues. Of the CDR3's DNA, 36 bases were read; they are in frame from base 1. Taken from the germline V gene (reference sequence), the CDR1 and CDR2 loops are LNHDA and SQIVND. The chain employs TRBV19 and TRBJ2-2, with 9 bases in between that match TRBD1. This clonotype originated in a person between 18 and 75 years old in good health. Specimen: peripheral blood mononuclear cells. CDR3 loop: CASAGQGMMAGELFF. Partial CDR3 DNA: TGTGCCAGCGCAGGACAGGGGATGATGGCCGGGGAG.